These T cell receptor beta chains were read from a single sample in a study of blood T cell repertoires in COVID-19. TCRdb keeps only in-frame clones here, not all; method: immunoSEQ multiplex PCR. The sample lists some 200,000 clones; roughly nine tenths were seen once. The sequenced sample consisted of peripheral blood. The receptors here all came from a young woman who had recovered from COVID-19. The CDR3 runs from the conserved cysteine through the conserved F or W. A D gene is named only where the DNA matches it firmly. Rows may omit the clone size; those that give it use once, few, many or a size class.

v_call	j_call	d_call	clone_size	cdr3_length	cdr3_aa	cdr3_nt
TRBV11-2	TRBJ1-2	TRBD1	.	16	CASSLDSTGGLGGYTF	TGTGCCAGCAGCTTAGACTCCACAGGGGGCCTTGGCGGCTACACCTTC
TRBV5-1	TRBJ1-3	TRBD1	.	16	CASSPGGQLSGNTIYF	TGCGCCAGCAGTCCCGGGGGACAGCTCTCTGGAAACACCATATATTTT
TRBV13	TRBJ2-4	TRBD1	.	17	CASSPGGVVQAKNIQYF	TGTGCCAGCAGTCCAGGGGGTGTCGTTCAGGCCAAAAACATTCAGTACTTC
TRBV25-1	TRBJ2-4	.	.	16	CASSEWGDLAKNIQYF	TGTGCCAGCAGTGAATGGGGGGACCTAGCCAAAAACATTCAGTACTTC
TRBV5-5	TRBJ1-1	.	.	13	CASSSNLDSEAFF	TGTGCCAGCAGCTCTAACCTGGACAGTGAAGCTTTCTTT
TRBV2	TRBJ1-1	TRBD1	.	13	CASRATGIPEAFF	TGTGCCAGCAGAGCGACAGGGATTCCTGAAGCTTTCTTT
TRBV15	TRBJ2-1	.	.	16	CATSREPLAGENEQFF	TGTGCCACCAGCAGAGAACCCCTAGCCGGAGAGAATGAGCAGTTCTTC
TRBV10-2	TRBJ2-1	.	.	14	CASVQGGTYNEQFF	TGCGCCAGCGTACAGGGTGGAACCTACAATGAGCAGTTCTTC
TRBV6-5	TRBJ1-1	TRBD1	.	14	CASSYGQGNTEAFF	TGTGCCAGCAGTTACGGACAGGGGAACACTGAAGCTTTCTTT
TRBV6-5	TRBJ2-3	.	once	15	CASSYEGSDTDTQYF	TGTGCCAGCAGTTACGAGGGTAGCGACACAGATACGCAGTATTTT
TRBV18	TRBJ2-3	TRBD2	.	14	CASSRTSATDTQYF	TGTGCCAGCTCGCGGACTAGCGCCACAGATACGCAGTATTTT
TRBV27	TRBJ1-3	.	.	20	CASSLSYPYPGTYSGNTIYF	TGTGCCAGCAGTTTATCTTACCCTTACCCCGGGACTTACTCTGGAAACACCATATATTTT
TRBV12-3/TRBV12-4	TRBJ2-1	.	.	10	CASRGSEQFF	TGTGCCAGCAGGGGCTCTGAGCAGTTCTTC
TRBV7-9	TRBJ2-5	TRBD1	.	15	CASTPSRGKQETQYF	TGTGCCAGCACCCCCTCCAGGGGGAAGCAAGAGACCCAGTACTTC
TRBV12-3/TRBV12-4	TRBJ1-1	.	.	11	CASSFGPRAFF	TGTGCCAGCAGTTTTGGGCCGCGAGCTTTCTTT
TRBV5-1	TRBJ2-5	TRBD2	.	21	CASSPGLAGVTGVELQETQYF	TGCGCCAGCAGCCCAGGACTAGCGGGAGTCACAGGAGTAGAACTTCAAGAGACCCAGTACTTC
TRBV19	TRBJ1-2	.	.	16	CASNEWEGVSNYGYTF	TGTGCCAGTAACGAGTGGGAGGGTGTCTCTAACTATGGCTACACCTTC
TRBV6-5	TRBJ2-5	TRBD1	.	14	CASRTGRYQETQYF	TGTGCCAGCCGGACAGGGAGGTACCAAGAGACCCAGTACTTC
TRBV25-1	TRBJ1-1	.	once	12	CASGVLNTEAFF	TGTGCCAGCGGAGTGTTGAACACTGAAGCTTTCTTT
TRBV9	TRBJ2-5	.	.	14	CASSVEGAGETQYF	TGTGCCAGCAGCGTGGAAGGGGCGGGGGAGACCCAGTACTTC
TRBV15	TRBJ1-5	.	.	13	CATSQGSNQPQHF	TGTGCCACCAGCCAGGGGTCCAATCAGCCCCAGCATTTT
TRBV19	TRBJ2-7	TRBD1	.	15	CASSRDRDRSYEQYF	TGTGCCAGTAGTCGAGACCGGGACAGGTCCTACGAGCAGTACTTC
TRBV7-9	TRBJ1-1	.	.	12	CASSLGSGEAFF	TGTGCCAGCAGCTTAGGATCCGGAGAGGCTTTCTTT
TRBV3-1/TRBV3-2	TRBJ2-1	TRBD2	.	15	CASSLSGTPYNEQFF	TGTGCCAGCAGCCTTAGCGGGACCCCTTACAATGAGCAGTTCTTC
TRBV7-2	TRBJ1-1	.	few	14	CASSFLGTITEAFF	TGTGCCAGCAGCTTCCTCGGGACAATCACTGAAGCTTTCTTT
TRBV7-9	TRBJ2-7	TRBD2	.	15	CASSLVGGRAYEQYF	TGTGCCAGCAGCTTAGTAGGAGGGAGGGCCTACGAGCAGTACTTC
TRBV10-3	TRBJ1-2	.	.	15	CAISEGTPANYGYTF	TGTGCCATCAGTGAGGGTACGCCAGCTAACTATGGCTACACCTTC
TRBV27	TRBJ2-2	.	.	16	CASSPKPPLSTGELFF	TGTGCCAGCAGTCCTAAACCCCCCCTGAGCACCGGGGAGCTGTTTTTT
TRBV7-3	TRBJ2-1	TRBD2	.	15	CASSLSSGSSNEQFF	TGTGCCAGCAGCTTATCTAGCGGGAGTAGCAATGAGCAGTTCTTC
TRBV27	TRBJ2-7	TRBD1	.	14	CASRRPGQGLEQYF	TGTGCCAGCAGGCGGCCGGGACAGGGCCTCGAGCAGTACTTC
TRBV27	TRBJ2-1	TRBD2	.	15	CASSRTSGRINEQFF	TGTGCCAGCAGTCGGACTAGCGGGAGAATAAATGAGCAGTTCTTC
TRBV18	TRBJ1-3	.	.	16	CASSRPFTPLGNTIYF	TGTGCCAGCTCACGTCCTTTTACACCGCTCGGAAACACCATATATTTT
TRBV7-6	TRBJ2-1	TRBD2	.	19	CASSLVVTSGSIPYNEQFF	TGTGCCAGCAGCTTAGTGGTTACTAGCGGGAGTATCCCCTACAATGAGCAGTTCTTC
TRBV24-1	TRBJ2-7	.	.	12	CATSDSGIEQYF	TGTGCCACCAGTGATTCCGGGATTGAGCAGTACTTC
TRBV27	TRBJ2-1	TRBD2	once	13	CASRTSGSYEQFF	TGTGCCAGCAGGACTAGCGGGAGCTATGAGCAGTTCTTC
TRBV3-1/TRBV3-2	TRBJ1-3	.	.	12	CASSHSGNTIYF	TGTGCCAGCAGTCACTCTGGAAACACCATATATTTT
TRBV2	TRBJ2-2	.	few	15	CASSDRRSNTGELFF	TGTGCCAGCAGTGACCGGCGGTCGAACACCGGGGAGCTGTTTTTT
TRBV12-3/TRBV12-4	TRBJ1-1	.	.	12	CASSRGGTEAFF	TGTGCCAGCAGTAGAGGGGGTACTGAAGCTTTCTTT
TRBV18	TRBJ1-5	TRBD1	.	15	CASSPREQGNQPQHF	TGTGCCAGCTCACCACGGGAACAGGGGAATCAGCCCCAGCATTTT
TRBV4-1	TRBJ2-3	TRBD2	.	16	CASSLELAAPTDTQYF	TGCGCCAGCAGCCTAGAGCTAGCGGCCCCCACAGATACGCAGTATTTT
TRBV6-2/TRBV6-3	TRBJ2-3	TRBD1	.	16	CASSTQRQGGTDTQYF	TGTGCCAGCAGTACACAGAGACAGGGGGGTACAGATACGCAGTATTTT
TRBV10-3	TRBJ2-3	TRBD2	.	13	CAILAGRTDTQYF	TGTGCCATACTAGCGGGGCGCACAGATACGCAGTATTTT
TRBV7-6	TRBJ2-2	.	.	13	CASSLGGAGELFF	TGTGCCAGCAGCTTAGGCGGGGCGGGGGAGCTGTTTTTT
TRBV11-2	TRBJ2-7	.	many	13	CASSLPGIYEQYF	TGTGCCAGCAGCTTACCAGGAATCTACGAGCAGTACTTC
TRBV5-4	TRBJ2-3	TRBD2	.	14	CASSLREGSDTQYF	TGTGCCAGCAGCTTGCGGGAGGGGTCAGATACGCAGTATTTT
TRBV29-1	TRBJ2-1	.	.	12	CSATTSPNEQFF	TGCAGCGCCACTACTAGTCCCAATGAGCAGTTCTTC
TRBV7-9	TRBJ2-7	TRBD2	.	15	CASSFLAGGSGEQYF	TGTGCCAGCAGCTTTCTAGCGGGAGGCTCCGGTGAGCAGTACTTC
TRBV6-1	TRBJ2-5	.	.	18	CASSEGGRLVMGQETQYF	TGTGCCAGCAGTGAAGGGGGGCGACTAGTGATGGGACAGGAGACCCAGTACTTC
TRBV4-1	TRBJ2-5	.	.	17	CASSQGRGDPSQETQYF	TGCGCCAGCAGCCAAGGCAGGGGTGATCCCTCCCAAGAGACCCAGTACTTC
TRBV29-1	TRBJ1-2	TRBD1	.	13	CSARDRENYGYTF	TGCAGCGCGAGGGACAGGGAAAACTATGGCTACACCTTC
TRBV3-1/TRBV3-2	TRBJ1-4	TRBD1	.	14	CASSQTGTEEKLFF	TGTGCCAGCAGCCAAACCGGGACAGAGGAAAAACTGTTTTTT
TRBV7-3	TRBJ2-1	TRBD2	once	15	CASSHGTSGSNEQFF	TGTGCCAGCAGCCACGGGACTAGCGGGAGCAATGAGCAGTTCTTC
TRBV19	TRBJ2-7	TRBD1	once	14	CASSVRDRIYEQYF	TGTGCCAGTAGTGTTAGGGACAGGATCTACGAGCAGTACTTC